The 27 T cell receptor beta chains in this list originate from one sample, sequenced in a study of control samples from healthy donors and cancer patients. The method was immunoSEQ multiplex PCR; TCRdb's version includes in-frame clones alone and lacks a portion of them. This sample has roughly 63,000 clones, with around 90% found just once. The sequenced material came from PBMCs. The receptors come from a man aged 35 to 55 with colorectal cancer.

V is TRBV19 and J is TRBJ1-2, with D possibly matching TRBD1 (5 bases). The CDR3 length is 16 residues. CDR1 is LNHDA and CDR2 is SQIVND in the germline V gene (reference sequence). V was cut by 4 bases and J by 3 bases, with 18 bases left in between. CDR3 sequence reads: CASSSPATAIYYGYTF. CDR3 sequence (DNA): TGTGCCAGTAGTAGTCCCGCGACAGCGATTTACTATGGCTACACCTTC. Based on the CDR3 plus reference TRBV19 and TRBJ1-2, the full variable domain is DGGITQSPKYLFRKEGQNVTLSCEQNLNHDAMYWYRQDPGQGLRLIYYSQIVNDFQKGDIAEGYSVSREKKESFPLTVTSAQKNPTAFYLCASSSPATAIYYGYTFGSGTRLTVV.

The chain combines TRBV3-1 (or the pseudogene TRBV3-2) with TRBJ2-3; D call uncertain. This CDR3 is 16 amino acids long. The germline V gene encodes CDR1 LGHDT and CDR2 YNNKEL (reference sequence). Trimming cost V 4 bases and J 1 base, with 15 bases left between them. The CDR3 protein is CASSPRAAARTDTQYF. In nucleotides, the CDR3 is TGTGCCAGCAGCCCCCGCGCGGCGGCCCGCACAGATACGCAGTATTTT.

The CDR3 spells CASGSDGRNTEAFF. The CDR3 DNA follows: TGTGCCAGTGGGTCTGATGGACGGAACACTGAAGCTTTCTTT. The chain combines TRBV13 with TRBJ1-1; D gene ambiguous. Germline V gene lookup returns CDR1 PRHDT and CDR2 FYEKMQ (reference sequence). The CDR3 spans 14 residues. The ends were cut back, 9 bases at V and 1 base at J, with 15 bases in the middle.

This CDR3 reads CASSFPGQGNTEAFF. The DNA of the CDR3 is TGTGCCAGTAGTTTCCCCGGGCAGGGGAACACTGAAGCTTTCTTT. The chain recombines TRBV19 with TRBJ1-1; a weak D match, TRBD1 (5 bases). Trimming shortened V by 5 bases and J by 1 base, and 14 bases separated the two germline ends. The V gene's germline CDR1 is LNHDA and CDR2 SQIVND (reference sequence). CDR3 length: 15 amino acids.

The V call is TRBV6-5, the J call TRBJ1-2, with a weak D call TRBD1 (6 bases). Trimming pared 6 bases from V and 6 bases from J, leaving 14 bases between. CDR1 is MNHEY and CDR2 is SVGAGI in the germline V gene. The CDR3 covers 13 residues. The CDR3 sequence is CASRRDTIDGYTF. CDR3 nucleotides: TGTGCCAGCAGGAGGGACACTATCGATGGCTACACCTTC.

The chain combines TRBV2 with TRBJ2-1, with 10 positions matching TRBD2. Germline trimming cut 8 bases from V and 9 bases from J; bases unmatched to any gene: 16. The CDR3 spans 16 residues. Germline loops: CDR1 SNHLY, CDR2 FYNNEI. CDR3 residues: CASARGRTSGEGEQFF. CDR3 DNA sequence: TGTGCCAGCGCCCGCGGAAGAACTAGCGGGGAGGGTGAGCAGTTCTTC.

CDR3 sequence (DNA): TGTGCCAGCAGCTTACAGGGGGCTGCTAGCACTGAAGCTTTCTTT. Translated: CASSLQGAASTEAFF. The V gene is TRBV11-2, the J gene TRBJ1-1; 8 nucleotides align to TRBD1. Germline CDR1 reads SGHAT; CDR2 reads FQNNGV. This CDR3 has 15 amino acids. After removal of 2 bases from V and 4 bases from J, the junction contained 6 bases not matched to a gene. Drawing the rest from reference TRBV11-2 and TRBJ1-1, the complete variable domain is EAGVAQSPRYKIIEKRQSVAFWCNPISGHATLYWYQQILGQGPKLLIQFQNNGVVDDSQLPKDRFSAERLKGVDSTLKIQPAKLEDSAVYLCASSLQGAASTEAFFGQGTRLTVV.

This chain connects TRBV7-2 to TRBJ1-3, with TRBD1 as a possible D gene (6 bases). CDR3 length: 15 amino acids. The V end lost 4 bases, the J end lost 8 bases, and 18 bases lay between the germline ends. Germline loops: CDR1 SGHTA, CDR2 FQGNSA. This chain's CDR3 is CASSSAATRQDTIYF. In DNA form, the CDR3 reads TGTGCCAGCAGCTCGGCGGCAACCAGACAGGACACCATATATTTT. The full variable domain, in which reference TRBV7-2 and TRBJ1-3 provide the parts outside the CDR3, is GAGVSQSPSNKVTEKGKDVELRCDPISGHTALYWYRQSLGQGLEFLIYFQGNSAPDKSGLPSDRFSAERTGGSVSTLTIQRTQQEDSAVYLCASSSAATRQDTIYFGEGSWLTVV.

The CDR3 loop reads CASSLGSRGQAFF. The CDR3, as DNA: TGTGCCAGCAGTCTTGGCTCGAGGGGTCAAGCTTTCTTT. The V and J genes are TRBV6-5 and TRBJ1-1; D possibly corresponds to TRBD1 (5 bases). Germline lookup yields CDR1 MNHEY and CDR2 SVGAGI. Trimming took 5 bases from V and 9 from J, leaving 16 bases between them. The CDR3 consists of 13 residues.

The chain has TRBV25-1 and TRBJ1-6; no clear D. Germline CDR1 reads MGHDK; CDR2 reads SYGVNS. The V gene lost 5 bases and the J gene lost 0 bases, with 11 bases spanning the gap. This CDR3 contains 16 residues. Here the CDR3 DNA reads TGTGCCAGCAGTTCGACCGTAGGCTCCTATAATTCACCCCTCCACTTT. Its protein product is CASSSTVGSYNSPLHF.

The CDR3 DNA reads as TGTGCCAGCAGCTTCTGGGGTCTGACCAATCAGCCCCAGCATTTT. It specifies CASSFWGLTNQPQHF. The chain employs TRBV5-6 and TRBJ1-5; D gene uncertain. The CDR3 has 15 residues. V shed 2 bases and J shed 3 bases, with 12 bases lying between them. Germline V lookup: CDR1 SGHDT, CDR2 YYEEEE.

The CDR3 sequence: CASSPSGAGNYGYTF. The CDR3 DNA is TGTGCCAGCAGCCCTTCGGGGGCGGGTAACTATGGCTACACCTTC. This rearrangement joins TRBV9 to TRBJ1-2, with D perhaps matching TRBD1 (6 bases). The CDR3 length is 15 residues. The ends were cut back, 4 bases at V and 1 base at J, with 14 bases in the middle. The germline V gene has CDR1 SGDLS and CDR2 YYNGEE.

The rearrangement uses TRBV6-6 and TRBJ1-2; D is ambiguous. CDR1 is MNHNY, CDR2 SVGAGI, per germline (reference sequence). V was pared by 5 bases and J by 4 bases, with 8 bases between. This CDR3 is 12 amino acids long. The CDR3 loop is CASSGKRYGYTF. In DNA, the CDR3 is TGTGCCAGCAGTGGCAAACGCTATGGCTACACCTTC.

In the case of this clone: A read error may account for a junction end that differs from germline. The gene calls are TRBV29-1 and TRBJ2-7, with 8 nucleotides matching TRBD1. CDR3 size: 13 residues. CDR1 SQVTM and CDR2 ANQGSEA come from the germline V gene. The CDR3 protein is CSVNDRGSHEQYF. The DNA of the CDR3 is TGCAGCGTGAACGACAGGGGCTCCCACGAGCAGTACTTC.

The chain uses TRBV6-2 or TRBV6-3 and TRBJ2-5, with D perhaps assigned TRBD1 or TRBD2 (5 bases each). The end of the DNA fits TRBJ2-7 better, so the J call may be wrong. This CDR3 is 15 amino acids long. The germline gives CDR1 MNHEY, CDR2 SVGEGT. In DNA, the CDR3 is TGTGCCAGCAGTTACTCCCAGGGAGCAAACTACGAGCAGTACTTC. It codes for CASSYSQGANYEQYF.

This chain connects TRBV6-1 to TRBJ2-5, with 10 bases matching TRBD1. Germline CDR1 and CDR2: MNHNS and SASEGT. The V and J ends lost 2 bases and 3 bases, in that order; junction bases with no gene match: 9. The CDR3 is made up of 17 amino acids. The CDR3 sequence is CASSEWDRGLGKETQYF. CDR3 coding DNA: TGTGCCAGCAGTGAATGGGACAGGGGTTTGGGGAAAGAGACCCAGTACTTC.

The rearrangement joins TRBV5-1 to TRBJ2-3; D might be TRBD2 (6 bases). The length of the CDR3 is 16 residues. Germline-derived CDR1 and CDR2 are SGHRS and YFSETQ. V lost 2 bases and J lost 1, with 14 bases in between. CDR3 sequence (DNA): TGCGCCAGCAGCTTAGGCGGGGATTGGGGCACAGATACGCAGTATTTT. Translation gives CASSLGGDWGTDTQYF.

This clone was counted a single time. The CDR3 DNA follows: TGTGCCAGCAGCCCAGACGGTGGTCATCAGCCCCAGCATTTT. Protein: CASSPDGGHQPQHF. The chain recombines TRBV9 with TRBJ1-5, with D hard to call. With 4 bases removed from V and 5 bases from J, the gap between germline ends came to 13 bases. The CDR3 loop spans 14 amino acids. Germline loops: CDR1 SGDLS, CDR2 YYNGEE.

The V gene is TRBV4-2, the J gene TRBJ2-1, with unresolved D. The germline V gene has CDR1 LGHNA and CDR2 YNFKEQ. The CDR3 has 16 residues. Trimming pared 6 bases from V and 5 bases from J, leaving 20 bases between. The CDR3 is CASRNARASDHNEQFF. In nucleotides, the CDR3 is TGTGCCAGCAGGAACGCTAGGGCTTCTGACCACAATGAGCAGTTCTTC.

The chain links TRBV6-5 to TRBJ2-7; no clear D gene. Trimming stripped 5 bases from V and 0 bases from J, with 14 bases between. The V gene's germline CDR1 is MNHEY and CDR2 SVGAGI. This CDR3 has 15 amino acids. DNA of the CDR3: TGTGCCAGCAGTCTCGGTGGGAAAAGCTCCTACGAGCAGTACTTC. Translated, it gives CASSLGGKSSYEQYF.

The V call is TRBV3-1 (or the pseudogene TRBV3-2), the J call TRBJ1-5, with no clear D. The length of the CDR3 is 13 residues. From germline, CDR1 is LGHDT and CDR2 YNNKEL (reference sequence). V lost 1 base and J 1 base, leaving 2 bases between the germline ends. CDR3 residues: CASSQVSNQPQHF. In DNA, the CDR3 is TGTGCCAGCAGCCAAGTCAGCAATCAGCCCCAGCATTTT.

The V gene is TRBV7-2, the J gene TRBJ1-1; no firm D call. V shed 5 bases and J shed 2 bases, with 9 bases lying between them. The germline V gene has CDR1 SGHTA and CDR2 FQGNSA. This CDR3 region has 13 residues. CDR3 sequence: CASSLHQNTEAFF. The DNA for the CDR3 is TGTGCCAGCAGCCTGCATCAAAACACTGAAGCTTTCTTT.

This chain connects TRBV18 to TRBJ1-5, with D tentatively TRBD1 (6 bases). Germline CDR1 and CDR2: KGHSH and LQKENI. Trimming removed 6 bases at V and 7 bases at J, with 16 bases between. The CDR3 has 14 residues. Here the CDR3 DNA reads TGTGCCAGCTCCCGAGAGGGGGGGACCCAGCCCCAGCATTTT. Its protein is CASSREGGTQPQHF.

The genes are TRBV5-6 and TRBJ2-1; D might be TRBD1 (5 bases). The CDR3 consists of 13 residues. V shed 2 bases and J shed 4 bases, with 7 bases lying between them. Per the germline V gene, CDR1 is SGHDT and CDR2 is YYEEEE. CDR3 coding DNA: TGTGCCAGCAGCTTATGGACATACAATGAGCAGTTCTTC. It encodes CASSLWTYNEQFF.

CDR3 sequence (DNA): TGTGCCAGCTCACCGCCACTCTCCCAGGGGGCCCCCGAGTCCATCGAGCAGTACTTC. Translation gives CASSPPLSQGAPESIEQYF. The chain joins TRBV18 to TRBJ2-7; 8 positions match TRBD1. Germline CDR1 reads KGHSH; CDR2 reads LQKENI. J gave up 6 bases and V 3 bases, and 22 bases lay outside the gene matches. CDR3 size: 19 residues.

This clone was counted once. This rearrangement joins TRBV7-9 to TRBJ2-1; D may be TRBD2 (6 bases). The germline V gene encodes CDR1 SEHNR and CDR2 FQNEAQ (reference sequence). The CDR3 has 13 residues. The V end lost 5 bases, the J end lost 7 bases, and 12 bases lay between the germline ends. Here the CDR3 reads CASSPLARNEQFF. CDR3 DNA sequence: TGTGCCAGCAGCCCTCTAGCGCGGAATGAGCAGTTCTTC. Full variable domain (missing parts from reference TRBV7-9 and TRBJ2-1): DTGVSQNPRHKITKRGQNVTFRCDPISEHNRLYWYRQTLGQGPEFLTYFQNEAQLEKSRLLSDRFSAERPKGSFSTLEIQRTEQGDSAMYLCASSPLARNEQFFGPGTRLTVL.

V and J are TRBV7-9 and TRBJ1-5; a weak D match, TRBD1 (5 bases). This CDR3 spans 13 amino acids. CDR1 is SEHNR, CDR2 FQNEAQ, per germline (reference sequence). The V gene lost 1 base and the J gene lost 9 bases, with 10 bases spanning the gap. Written as DNA, the CDR3 is TGTGCCAGCAGCTTAGGATGGGGACGGCCCCAGCATTTT. Amino acids: CASSLGWGRPQHF.